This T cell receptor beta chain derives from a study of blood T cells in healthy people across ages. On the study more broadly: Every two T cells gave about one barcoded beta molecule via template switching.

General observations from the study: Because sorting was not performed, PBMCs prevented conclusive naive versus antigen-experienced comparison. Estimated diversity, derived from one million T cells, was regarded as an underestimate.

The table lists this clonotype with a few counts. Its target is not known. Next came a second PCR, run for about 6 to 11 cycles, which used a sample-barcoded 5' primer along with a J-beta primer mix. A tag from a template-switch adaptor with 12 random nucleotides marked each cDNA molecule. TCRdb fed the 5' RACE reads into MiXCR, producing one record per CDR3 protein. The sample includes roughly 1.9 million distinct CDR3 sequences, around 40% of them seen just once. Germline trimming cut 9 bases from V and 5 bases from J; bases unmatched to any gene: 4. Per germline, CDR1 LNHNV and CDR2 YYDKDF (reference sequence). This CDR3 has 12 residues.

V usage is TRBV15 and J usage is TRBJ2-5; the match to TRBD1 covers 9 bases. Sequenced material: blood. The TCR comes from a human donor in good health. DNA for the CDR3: TGTGCCACAGGGACAGGGTACGAGACCCAGTACTTC. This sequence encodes CATGTGYETQYF.